The rows below give T cell receptor beta chains drawn from one sample of a study of T cells in Graves' hyperthyroidism and ophthalmopathy. TCRdb used MiXCR to reprocess the multiplex PCR reads, holding one entry per CDR3 protein. The data hold 400,000 to 500,000 distinct CDR3 sequences, with about an eighth observed a single time. Sample: blood. The receptors stem from a woman aged 18-29 years with Graves' hyperthyroidism. Each CDR3 is given with its conserved first and last residue. The D gene is left open where the match is weak. Not every row has a clone size; where given, it reads once, few, many or a size class.

D: TRBD2; V: TRBV19; size: NA; J: TRBJ2-1; DNA: TGTGCCAGTAGTCCAGTGGGGCCCTTACTAGCGGGAGGGGGCTATGAGCAGTTCTTC; CDR3: CASSPVGPLLAGGGYEQFF
D: TRBD2; V: TRBV5-6; size: many; J: TRBJ2-5; DNA: TGTGCCAGCAGCCCCACCGTGGCGGGGGGCGTGGAGACCCAGTACTTC; CDR3: CASSPTVAGGVETQYF
D: NA; V: TRBV12-5; size: many; J: TRBJ2-5; DNA: TGTGCTAGTGGTTCCAGGTTCGGGGGTTCTGAGACCCAGTACTTC; CDR3: CASGSRFGGSETQYF
D: NA; V: TRBV30; size: many; J: TRBJ1-5; DNA: TGTGCCTGGAGTGCCGACTATAGTGAGCCCCAGCATTTT; CDR3: CAWSADYSEPQHF
D: TRBD2; V: TRBV20-1; size: NA; J: TRBJ2-1; DNA: TGCAGTGCTAGAGGGGCTAGCGGGAACCACAATGAGCAGTTCTTC; CDR3: CSARGASGNHNEQFF
D: TRBD1; V: TRBV24-1; size: many; J: TRBJ1-2; DNA: TGTGCCACCAGTGACCGGGACAGCTATGGCTACACCTTC; CDR3: CATSDRDSYGYTF
D: TRBD2; V: TRBV30; size: NA; J: TRBJ2-4; DNA: TGTGCCTGGAGTGCCCTCGCGGGGGACATTCAGTACTTC; CDR3: CAWSALAGDIQYF
D: TRBD1; V: TRBV11-3; size: many; J: TRBJ1-3; DNA: TGTGCCAGCAGCCCGGCGGACAGGGGACGGGGAAACACCATATATTTT; CDR3: CASSPADRGRGNTIYF
D: NA; V: TRBV11-2; size: many; J: TRBJ2-5; DNA: TGTGCCAGCAGCTCAACTAGGTGGGAGACCCAGTACTTC; CDR3: CASSSTRWETQYF
D: NA; V: TRBV20-1; size: many; J: TRBJ2-3; DNA: TGCAGTGCTAGATACCCCACAGATACGCAGTATTTT; CDR3: CSARYPTDTQYF
D: NA; V: TRBV7-8; size: many; J: TRBJ2-1; DNA: TGTGCCAGCAGCTTAGCGCCGGCGGCAAGACCCTCCTACAATGAGCAGTTCTTC; CDR3: CASSLAPAARPSYNEQFF
D: NA; V: TRBV18; size: many; J: TRBJ2-5; DNA: TGTGCCAGCTCACACAGAGGACCCCAAGAGACCCAGTACTTC; CDR3: CASSHRGPQETQYF
D: NA; V: TRBV11-2; size: many; J: TRBJ1-1; DNA: TGTGCCAGCAGCTTAAGCAGGGGACTAAGGGAGTTCACTGAAGCTTTCTTT; CDR3: CASSLSRGLREFTEAFF
D: NA; V: TRBV10-3; size: NA; J: TRBJ2-1; DNA: TGTGCCATCAGTGACCCAGGAGCCTACAATGAGCAGTTCTTC; CDR3: CAISDPGAYNEQFF
D: NA; V: TRBV2; size: many; J: TRBJ1-4; DNA: TGTGCCAGCAGTGTACAGGGCTCAAATGAAAAACTGTTTTTT; CDR3: CASSVQGSNEKLFF
D: NA; V: TRBV11-3; size: many; J: TRBJ2-4; DNA: TGTGCCAGCAGCTTTGGGGGAAACATTCAGTACTTC; CDR3: CASSFGGNIQYF
D: TRBD2; V: TRBV5-1; size: few; J: TRBJ2-7; DNA: TGCGCCAGCAGCTTAGGCGGGAGAGAGTACGAGCAGTACTTC; CDR3: CASSLGGREYEQYF
D: NA; V: TRBV7-6; size: many; J: TRBJ2-1; DNA: TGTGCCAGCAGCTTAGAGGGCAGGGGCTCCTACAATGAGCAGTTCTTC; CDR3: CASSLEGRGSYNEQFF
D: NA; V: TRBV24-1; size: many; J: TRBJ2-1; DNA: TGTGCCACCAGTGCCAGCAGGGGCAATGAGCAGTTCTTC; CDR3: CATSASRGNEQFF